The 29 T cell receptor beta chains presented below share a single source sample, sequenced in a study of a mutant IDH1 vaccine in newly diagnosed glioma. Antigens of these TCRs are unknown. Data came from immunoSEQ multiplex PCR; TCRdb stores just in-frame clones and leaves some out. The profile covers tens of thousands of clones, with around 83% appearing a single time and 3.2% taken by the ten largest. The time point: week 47, end of study. Vaccine doses each comprised 300 ug of mutant IDH1 20-mer peptide, with topical imiquimod. The sequencing here drew on PBMCs, taken from a glioma patient whose treatment included an IDH1 peptide vaccine. The receptors shown here come from a woman aged 45-65 years with glioma.

The count of this clone is one. V usage is TRBV7-9 and J usage is TRBJ2-5, with a weak D call TRBD2 (5 bases). The CDR3 loop spans 15 amino acids. Deletions cut 5 bases from V and 5 bases from J, with 18 bases between. Per the germline V gene, CDR1 is SEHNR and CDR2 is FQNEAQ (reference sequence). The CDR3 DNA follows: TGTGCCAGCAGCGAAGCGGCTGTTGGCGGGGAGACCCAGTACTTC. Translating gives CASSEAAVGGETQYF.

The genes are TRBV5-6 and TRBJ1-6, with a weak D call TRBD1 (5 bases). The germline V and J ends were trimmed by 4 bases and 1 base, with 15 bases remaining between them. The CDR3 runs to 17 residues. Germline V gene sequence: CDR1 SGHDT, CDR2 YYEEEE. The CDR3 here is CASSPGRSGSYNSPLHF. CDR3 in DNA: TGTGCCAGCAGCCCCGGGCGCTCAGGGTCCTATAATTCACCCCTCCACTTT.

This chain joins TRBV7-2 and TRBJ2-2; D is possibly TRBD2 (6 bases). Germline values: CDR1 SGHTA, CDR2 FQGNSA. This CDR3 spans 15 amino acids. Trimming left V 1 base short and J 5 bases short, with 11 bases between. CDR3 in amino acids: CASSLGRGKTGELFF. CDR3 coding DNA: TGTGCCAGCAGCTTAGGGCGGGGTAAAACCGGGGAGCTGTTTTTT.

This clone has a single count. The chain's CDR3 is CASSPGQGANYGYTF. Here the CDR3 DNA reads TGTGCCAGCTCACCGGGACAGGGCGCTAACTATGGCTACACCTTC. The chain is built from TRBV18 and TRBJ1-2, with TRBD1 matching over 9 bases. CDR3 length equals 15 residues. With V trimmed by 3 bases and J by 0 bases, 2 bases remained unmatched. CDR1 KGHSH and CDR2 LQKENI come from the germline V gene.

This clone was seen once. J is TRBJ1-1 and V is TRBV21-1; TRBD1 reflects the table's D call only, with no check against the DNA. TRBV21-1 constitutes a pseudogene. The CDR3 contains 14 residues. The CDR3 loop is CAPTRRGLATEAFF. The CDR3 DNA reads as TGTGCCCCTACACGGAGGGGGCTGGCGACTGAAGCTTTCTTT.

The V call is TRBV15, the J call TRBJ2-1; a weak D match, TRBD2 (7 bases). V shed 0 bases and J shed 10 bases, with 13 bases lying between them. The CDR3 consists of 14 residues. Germline V CDR1 and CDR2: LNHNV, YYDKDF (reference sequence). CDR3 nucleotide sequence: TGTGCCACCAGCAGAGAACGGGGGGCGTGGGAGCAGTTCTTC. Translated: CATSRERGAWEQFF.

This chain joins TRBV6-5 and TRBJ1-2; 8 bases line up with TRBD1. Germline-derived CDR1 and CDR2 are MNHEY and SVGAGI. V shed 7 bases, J shed 7 bases, and the junction held 8 bases outside the gene matches. CDR3 length: 13 residues. The CDR3 sequence is CASTTGGLSGYTF. The CDR3 nucleotides read TGTGCCAGCACCACAGGGGGATTGAGTGGCTACACCTTC.

V and J are TRBV5-4 and TRBJ1-1; D is unresolved. Deletions cut 4 bases from V and 0 bases from J, with 7 bases between. The CDR3 length is 13 residues. The germline gives CDR1 SGHNT, CDR2 YYREEE (reference sequence). The chain's CDR3 is CASSAALNTEAFF. CDR3 DNA sequence: TGTGCCAGCAGCGCCGCCCTGAACACTGAAGCTTTCTTT. The whole variable domain, filled in from reference TRBV5-4 and TRBJ1-1, reads ETGVTQSPTHLIKTRGQQVTLRCSSQSGHNTVSWYQQALGQGPQFIFQYYREEENGRGNFPPRFSGLQFPNYSSELNVNALELDDSALYLCASSAALNTEAFFGQGTRLTVV.

V is TRBV7-9 and J is TRBJ1-2, with a weak D call TRBD1 (6 bases). The CDR3 extends over 13 amino acids. Germline V gives CDR1 SEHNR, CDR2 FQNEAQ (reference sequence). Trimming stripped 5 bases from V and 7 bases from J, with 14 bases between. The chain's CDR3 is CASSPDDRRGYTF. CDR3 sequence (DNA): TGTGCCAGCAGCCCAGATGACAGGCGTGGCTACACCTTC.

The V call is TRBV4-3, the J call TRBJ2-1; D is unresolved. The ends were cut back, 0 bases at V and 5 bases at J, with 11 bases in the middle. Per the germline V gene, CDR1 is LGHNA and CDR2 is YSLEER. CDR3 size: 15 residues. The CDR3 DNA follows: TGCGCCAGCAGCCAAGAGGGCCCATGGAACAATGAGCAGTTCTTC. Residues: CASSQEGPWNNEQFF.

Of note for this clone: One junction end disagrees with the germline gene, perhaps due to a read error. V is TRBV7-7 and J is TRBJ2-5; D gene uncertain. Germline CDR1 is SSHAT and CDR2 is FNYEAQ (reference sequence). The CDR3 consists of 14 residues. DNA of the CDR3: TGTGCTAGCAGCGCTGGGGTACAAGAGAAGGCCCAGTACTTC. This encodes CASSAGVQEKAQYF.

This clone was seen once. The CDR3 region is CASSGGTGSTGELFF. The CDR3 coding sequence is TGCGCCAGCAGCGGCGGGACAGGGTCTACCGGGGAGCTGTTTTTT. J is TRBJ2-2 and V is TRBV5-1; the match to TRBD1 covers 9 bases. The CDR3 spans 15 residues. The germline gives CDR1 SGHRS, CDR2 YFSETQ. V was pared by 4 bases and J by 5 bases, with 6 bases of the junction left unmatched. Using reference TRBV5-1 and TRBJ2-2 for the parts outside the CDR3, the full variable domain is KAGVTQTPRYLIKTRGQQVTLSCSPISGHRSVSWYQQTPGQGLQFLFEYFSETQRNKGNFPGRFSGRQFSNSRSEMNVSTLELGDSALYLCASSGGTGSTGELFFGEGSRLTVL.

This clone was recorded once. V gene TRBV7-2 combines with J gene TRBJ2-7, with TRBD1 identical over 9 bases. The CDR3 covers 14 residues. Looked up from germline, CDR1 is SGHTA and CDR2 is FQGNSA. V lost 5 bases to trimming and J lost 4 bases; unmatched junction nucleotides: 6. In DNA form, the CDR3 reads TGTGCCAGCAGCCGGAGGACAGGGGAATACGAGCAGTACTTC. This encodes CASSRRTGEYEQYF.

The V and J genes are TRBV6-6 and TRBJ1-2, with D unclear. Trimming took 5 bases from V and 4 from J, leaving 11 bases between them. The length of the CDR3 is 13 residues. Germline V gene sequence: CDR1 MNHNY, CDR2 SVGAGI (reference sequence). CDR3 residues: CASSADAFYGYTF. CDR3 nucleotide sequence: TGTGCCAGCAGTGCGGACGCGTTCTATGGCTACACCTTC.

For the CDR3, the DNA is TGCGCCAGCAGCTTGGTAGGTGCGGACACTGAAGCTTTCTTT. This sequence encodes CASSLVGADTEAFF. This chain links TRBV5-1 with TRBJ1-1; the D is unclear. Trimming pared 0 bases from V and 3 bases from J, leaving 9 bases between. This CDR3 contains 14 residues. Germline-derived CDR1 and CDR2 are SGHRS and YFSETQ.

V gene TRBV2 combines with J gene TRBJ2-3; D is undetermined. Germline values: CDR1 SNHLY, CDR2 FYNNEI. V was shortened by 11 bases and J by 1 base, with 16 bases between the two germline ends. This CDR3 contains 14 residues. CDR3 protein: CAVLGRRRTDTQYF. DNA for the CDR3: TGTGCCGTTTTAGGACGGAGACGCACAGATACGCAGTATTTT. Filled out from reference TRBV2 and TRBJ2-3, the complete variable domain reads EPEVTQTPSHQVTQMGQEVILRCVPISNHLYFYWYRQILGQKVEFLVSFYNNEISEKSEIFDDQFSVERPDGSNFTLKIRSTKLEDSAMYFCAVLGRRRTDTQYFGPGTRLTVL.

The CDR3 DNA reads TGCAGCGTTAAAGGCGGAACCTACGAGCAGTACTTC. Amino acids: CSVKGGTYEQYF. V and J are TRBV29-1 and TRBJ2-7, with D uncertain. This CDR3 is 12 amino acids long. V lost 5 bases to trimming and J lost 2 bases, with 10 bases between them. CDR1 and CDR2 (germline): SQVTM, ANQGSEA.

This clone has a single count. The V call is TRBV20-1, the J call TRBJ2-1; D gene ambiguous. Per germline, CDR1 DFQATT and CDR2 SNEGSKA (reference sequence). This CDR3 comprises 11 residues. V lost 6 bases and J lost 7, with 10 bases in between. CDR3 in DNA: TGCAGTGCCCGAGAGGTGAATGAGCAGTTCTTC. Translated, it gives CSAREVNEQFF.

The chain uses TRBV4-2 and TRBJ2-5, with 7 bases that match TRBD1. The CDR3 is made up of 17 amino acids. V shed 3 bases and J 5 bases; nucleotides not matched to a gene: 15. Germline-derived CDR1 and CDR2 are LGHNA and YNFKEQ. In DNA, the CDR3 is TGTGCCAGCAGCCACGGGACAGCGGCTAAACAGGGGGAGACCCAGTACTTC. This codes for CASSHGTAAKQGETQYF.

The V and J genes are TRBV5-6 and TRBJ1-1, with TRBD1 matching 7 bases. From germline, CDR1 is SGHDT and CDR2 YYEEEE. This CDR3 contains 15 residues. With V trimmed by 4 bases and J by 0 bases, 6 bases remained unmatched. The CDR3 sequence: CASSTRTGVNTEAFF. CDR3 sequence (DNA): TGTGCCAGCAGCACAAGGACAGGAGTGAACACTGAAGCTTTCTTT.

The rearrangement links TRBV5-5 to TRBJ1-3, with a weak D call TRBD1 (5 bases). The germline V gene has CDR1 SGHKS and CDR2 YYEKEE (reference sequence). CDR3 size: 16 residues. The V and J ends lost 4 bases and 2 bases respectively, with 16 bases between them. CDR3 amino acids: CASSPEAGYAGNTIYF. The CDR3 DNA reads TGTGCCAGCAGCCCGGAAGCAGGGTACGCTGGAAACACCATATATTTT.

The chain has TRBV5-6 and TRBJ2-1; 8 bases map to TRBD2. Germline loops: CDR1 SGHDT, CDR2 YYEEEE. The length of the CDR3 is 17 residues. V shed 0 bases, J shed 0 bases, and the junction held 5 bases outside the gene matches. The DNA of the CDR3 is TGTGCCAGCAGCTTGGGTATAGCGGGAAGCTCCTACAATGAGCAGTTCTTC. Translated: CASSLGIAGSSYNEQFF.

The V gene is TRBV6-5, the J gene TRBJ2-1, with no clear D. Germline CDR1 MNHEY, CDR2 SVGAGI. Trimming pared 10 bases from V and 3 bases from J, leaving 7 bases between. This CDR3 is 11 amino acids long. The CDR3 reads CATKVYNEQFF. The DNA for the CDR3 is TGTGCCACTAAGGTCTACAATGAGCAGTTCTTC.

This sequence joins TRBV7-6 and TRBJ1-1; the D is unclear. Looked up from germline, CDR1 is SGHVS and CDR2 is FNYEAQ. Deletions cut 2 bases from V and 2 bases from J, with 9 bases between. The CDR3 has 14 amino acids. In DNA form, the CDR3 reads TGTGCCAGCAGCTTAAGCGGGGTAAACACTGAAGCTTTCTTT. Amino acid sequence: CASSLSGVNTEAFF.

J is TRBJ1-2 and V is TRBV15; the D gene is possibly TRBD1 (5 bases). The CDR3 totals 14 residues. V lost 4 bases to trimming and J lost 2 bases, with 11 bases between them. Germline values: CDR1 LNHNV, CDR2 YYDKDF (reference sequence). CDR3 in amino acids: CATSIDSKNYGYTF. DNA of the CDR3: TGTGCCACCAGCATTGACAGTAAGAACTATGGCTACACCTTC. Combining the CDR3 with reference TRBV15 and TRBJ1-2 gives the whole variable domain DAMVIQNPRYQVTQFGKPVTLSCSQTLNHNVMYWYQQKSSQAPKLLFHYYDKDFNNEADTPDNFQSRRPNTSFCFLDIRSPGLGDTAMYLCATSIDSKNYGYTFGSGTRLTVV.

The chain has TRBV27 and TRBJ2-7, with a possible D match to TRBD2 (6 bases). The CDR3 loop spans 15 amino acids. CDR1 and CDR2 (germline): MNHEY, SMNVEV (reference sequence). V lost 4 bases and J 3 bases, leaving 16 bases between the germline ends. The CDR3 DNA reads TGTGCCAGCAGTTATTCTTGGGCGGGGAGCTACGAGCAGTACTTC. Translated: CASSYSWAGSYEQYF.

The chain uses TRBV19 and TRBJ2-7; 7 nucleotides line up with TRBD1. Germline V CDR1 and CDR2: LNHDA, SQIVND (reference sequence). Trimming at V came to 4 bases and at J to 2 bases, leaving 2 bases not matched to a gene. The CDR3 contains 13 residues. The chain's CDR3 is CASSRGQTYEQYF. CDR3 nucleotides: TGTGCCAGTAGTAGGGGACAGACCTACGAGCAGTACTTC.

The rearrangement links TRBV11-2 to TRBJ1-1, with a possible D match to TRBD1 (5 bases). Trimming removed 0 bases at V and 0 bases at J, with 8 bases between. Germline lookup yields CDR1 SGHAT and CDR2 FQNNGV. The CDR3 spans 15 residues. CDR3 nucleotides: TGTGCCAGCAGCTTAGAACCAGGGTTGAACACTGAAGCTTTCTTT. Its translation: CASSLEPGLNTEAFF. The full variable domain, in which reference TRBV11-2 and TRBJ1-1 provide the parts outside the CDR3, is EAGVAQSPRYKIIEKRQSVAFWCNPISGHATLYWYQQILGQGPKLLIQFQNNGVVDDSQLPKDRFSAERLKGVDSTLKIQPAKLEDSAVYLCASSLEPGLNTEAFFGQGTRLTVV.

The chain couples TRBV15 to TRBJ2-7; D is perhaps TRBD2 (5 bases). The CDR3 length is 23 residues. V shed 3 bases and J shed 3 bases, with 39 bases lying between them. Germline values: CDR1 LNHNV, CDR2 YYDKDF (reference sequence). In DNA form, the CDR3 reads TGTGCCACCAGCAGTGAACTTAAAGGCGGTTTCAGCGTTTCGGGGATGATTGTCTACGAGCAGTACTTC. This encodes CATSSELKGGFSVSGMIVYEQYF. Full variable domain (rest looked up from reference TRBV15 and TRBJ2-7): DAMVIQNPRYQVTQFGKPVTLSCSQTLNHNVMYWYQQKSSQAPKLLFHYYDKDFNNEADTPDNFQSRRPNTSFCFLDIRSPGLGDTAMYLCATSSELKGGFSVSGMIVYEQYFGPGTRLTVT.